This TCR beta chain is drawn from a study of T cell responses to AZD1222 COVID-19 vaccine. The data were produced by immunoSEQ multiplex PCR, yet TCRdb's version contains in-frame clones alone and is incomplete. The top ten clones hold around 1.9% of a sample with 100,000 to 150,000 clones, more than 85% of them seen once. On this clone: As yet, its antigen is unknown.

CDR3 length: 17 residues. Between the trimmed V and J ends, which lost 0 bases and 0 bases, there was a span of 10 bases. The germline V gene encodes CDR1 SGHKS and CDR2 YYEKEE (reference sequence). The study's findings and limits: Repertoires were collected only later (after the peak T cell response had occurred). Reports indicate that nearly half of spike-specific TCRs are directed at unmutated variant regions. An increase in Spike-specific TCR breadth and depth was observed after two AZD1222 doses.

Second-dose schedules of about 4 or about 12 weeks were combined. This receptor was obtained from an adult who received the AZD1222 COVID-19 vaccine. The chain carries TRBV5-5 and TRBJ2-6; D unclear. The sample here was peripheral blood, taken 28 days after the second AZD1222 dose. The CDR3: CASSLAVSDSGANVLTF. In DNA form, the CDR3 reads TGTGCCAGCAGCTTGGCCGTCAGTGACTCTGGGGCCAACGTCCTGACTTTC.